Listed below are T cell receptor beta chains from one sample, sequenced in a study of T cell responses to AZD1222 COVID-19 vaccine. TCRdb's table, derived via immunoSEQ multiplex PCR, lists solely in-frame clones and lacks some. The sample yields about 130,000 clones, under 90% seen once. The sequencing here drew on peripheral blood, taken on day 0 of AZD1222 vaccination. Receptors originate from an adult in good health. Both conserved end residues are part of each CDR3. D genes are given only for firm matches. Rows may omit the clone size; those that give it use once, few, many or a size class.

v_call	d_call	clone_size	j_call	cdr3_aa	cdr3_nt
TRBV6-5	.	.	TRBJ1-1	CASRRQGNTEAFF	TGTGCCAGCAGAAGGCAGGGAAATACTGAAGCTTTCTTT
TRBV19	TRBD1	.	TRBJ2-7	CASRTDRVGTYEQYF	TGTGCCAGCCGAACCGACAGGGTTGGCACCTACGAGCAGTACTTC
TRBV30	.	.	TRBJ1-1	CAWRWGTGYTEAFF	TGTGCCTGGAGGTGGGGTACAGGGTATACTGAAGCTTTCTTT
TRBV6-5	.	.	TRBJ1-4	CASSYSGRPDNEKLFF	TGTGCCAGCAGTTACTCAGGACGCCCAGATAATGAAAAACTGTTTTTT
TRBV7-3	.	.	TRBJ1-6	CASSLQGLDSPLHF	TGTGCCAGCAGCTTACAGGGGTTGGATTCACCCCTCCACTTT
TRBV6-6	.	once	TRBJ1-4	CASSSDNEKLFF	TGTGCCAGCAGCTCCGATAATGAAAAACTGTTTTTT
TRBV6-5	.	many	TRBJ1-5	CASSYSDSGPQHF	TGTGCCAGCAGTTACTCAGACTCGGGGCCCCAGCATTTT
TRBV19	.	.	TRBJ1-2	CASSFRQINYGYTF	TGTGCCAGTAGTTTCCGACAGATCAACTATGGCTACACCTTC
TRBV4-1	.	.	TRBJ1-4	CASSPPGTYEKLFF	TGCGCCAGCAGTCCCCCGGGGACGTATGAAAAACTGTTTTTT
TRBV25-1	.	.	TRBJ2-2	CASSEGLTGELFF	TGTGCCAGCAGTGAGGGCCTCACCGGGGAGCTGTTTTTT
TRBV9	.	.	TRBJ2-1	CASSVTYNEQFF	TGTGCCAGCAGCGTGACGTACAATGAGCAGTTCTTC
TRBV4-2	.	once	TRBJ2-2	CASSQDPRGGNTGELFF	TGTGCCAGCAGCCAAGATCCCAGGGGGGGGAACACCGGGGAGCTGTTTTTT
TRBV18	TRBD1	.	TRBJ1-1	CASSPSGQGVFTEAFF	TGTGCCAGCTCACCATCGGGACAGGGGGTTTTCACTGAAGCTTTCTTT
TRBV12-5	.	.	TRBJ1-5	CASGLGTGTGQPQHF	TGTGCTAGTGGATTAGGAACAGGGACGGGTCAGCCCCAGCATTTT
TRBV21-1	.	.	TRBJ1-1	CASGGQGTNTEAFF	TGTGCCAGCGGAGGACAGGGAACGAACACTGAAGCTTTCTTT
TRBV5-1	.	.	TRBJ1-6	CASSLEARARDSPLHF	TGCGCCAGCAGCTTGGAGGCCCGGGCCAGGGATTCACCCCTCCACTTT
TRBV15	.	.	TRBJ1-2	CATSLTGLSYTF	TGTGCCACCAGTTTGACAGGACTTAGCTACACCTTC
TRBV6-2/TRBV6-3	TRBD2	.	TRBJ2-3	CASSSLAGERDTQYF	TGTGCCAGCAGCTCACTAGCGGGGGAGAGAGATACGCAGTATTTT
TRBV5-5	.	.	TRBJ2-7	CASSLVAGTYEQYF	TGTGCCAGCAGCTTGGTGGCGGGTACCTACGAGCAGTACTTC
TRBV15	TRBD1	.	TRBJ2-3	CATSRDPPTGVNTDTQYF	TGTGCCACCAGCAGAGATCCCCCGACAGGGGTGAACACAGATACGCAGTATTTT
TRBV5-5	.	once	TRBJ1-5	CASSGAGYGNQPQHF	TGTGCCAGCAGCGGGGCGGGGTACGGCAATCAGCCCCAGCATTTT
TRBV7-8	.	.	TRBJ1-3	CASSLNPGFSGNTIYF	TGTGCCAGCAGCTTAAATCCGGGGTTCTCTGGAAACACCATATATTTT
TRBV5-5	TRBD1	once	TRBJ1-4	CASSLEGTGGEKLFF	TGTGCCAGCAGCTTGGAGGGGACAGGGGGCGAAAAACTGTTTTTT
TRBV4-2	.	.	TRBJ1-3	CASSQEAGAAGNTIYF	TGTGCCAGCAGCCAAGAGGCGGGGGCGGCCGGAAACACCATATATTTT
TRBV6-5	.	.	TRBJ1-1	CASSYLRTGTLEAFF	TGTGCCAGCAGTTACCTCCGAACAGGGACCCTTGAAGCTTTCTTT
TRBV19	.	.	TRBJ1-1	CASSIGRAGPTEAFF	TGTGCCAGTAGTATAGGGCGGGCGGGGCCCACTGAAGCTTTCTTT
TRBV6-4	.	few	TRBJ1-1	CASREGNYQNTEAFF	TGTGCCAGCAGAGAGGGAAACTACCAGAACACTGAAGCTTTCTTT
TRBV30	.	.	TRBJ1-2	CAWRLRGGYTF	TGTGCCTGGAGGCTCCGGGGAGGCTACACCTTC
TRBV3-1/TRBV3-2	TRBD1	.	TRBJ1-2	CASSQVSGTGGHYGYTF	TGTGCCAGCAGCCAAGTATCCGGGACAGGGGGTCACTATGGCTACACCTTC
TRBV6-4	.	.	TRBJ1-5	CASSAWTGQPQHF	TGTGCCAGCAGCGCCTGGACTGGTCAGCCCCAGCATTTT
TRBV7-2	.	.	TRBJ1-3	CASSLVSRFPSGNTIYF	TGTGCCAGCAGCTTAGTGAGCAGGTTCCCCTCTGGAAACACCATATATTTT
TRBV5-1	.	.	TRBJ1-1	CASSLLGGSTEAFF	TGCGCCAGCAGCTTGCTGGGTGGGTCTACTGAAGCTTTCTTT
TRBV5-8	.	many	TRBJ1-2	CASRPVEIWSMGYGYTF	TGTGCCAGCCGACCCGTAGAGATTTGGAGCATGGGGTATGGCTACACCTTC
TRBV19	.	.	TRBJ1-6	CATSAGNNSPLHF	TGTGCCACCTCAGCCGGTAATAATTCACCCCTCCACTTT
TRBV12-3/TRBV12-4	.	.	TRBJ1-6	CATRGAYSPLHF	TGTGCCACACGGGGAGCATATTCACCCCTCCACTTT
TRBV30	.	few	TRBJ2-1	CAWGPINEQFF	TGTGCCTGGGGGCCGATCAATGAGCAGTTCTTC
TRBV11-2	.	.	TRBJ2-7	CASSFSLGGYEQYF	TGTGCCAGCAGCTTTTCATTAGGGGGCTACGAGCAGTACTTC
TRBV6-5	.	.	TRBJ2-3	CASTLRSGDTQYF	TGTGCCAGCACCCTACGATCCGGGGATACGCAGTATTTT
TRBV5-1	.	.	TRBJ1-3	CASSLKGGGNTIYF	TGCGCCAGCAGCTTGAAGGGAGGCGGAAACACCATATATTTT
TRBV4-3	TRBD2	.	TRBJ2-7	CASSQEAAPGGLNEQYF	TGCGCCAGCAGCCAAGAAGCTGCGCCGGGAGGTTTAAACGAGCAGTACTTC
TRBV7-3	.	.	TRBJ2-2	CASSSPTTGELFF	TGTGCCAGCAGTTCCCCAACCACCGGGGAGCTGTTTTTT
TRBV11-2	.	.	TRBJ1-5	CASSSLGGRAQHF	TGTGCCAGCAGCTCCTTGGGGGGTAGAGCCCAGCATTTT
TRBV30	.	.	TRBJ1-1	CAWSRPTRTEAFF	TGTGCCTGGAGCCGCCCGACCCGCACTGAAGCTTTCTTT
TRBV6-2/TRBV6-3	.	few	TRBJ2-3	CASSSRTDTQYF	TGTGCCAGCAGCTCCCGCACAGATACGCAGTATTTT
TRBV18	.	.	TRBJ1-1	CASSLLGTEAFF	TGTGCCAGCTCACTACTCGGCACTGAAGCTTTCTTT
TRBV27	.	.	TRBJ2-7	CASSFLGTKYEQYF	TGTGCCAGCAGTTTTTTGGGGACAAAATACGAGCAGTACTTC
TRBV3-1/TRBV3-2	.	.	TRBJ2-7	CASSQGLRTDISYEQYF	TGTGCCAGCAGCCAAGGGCTGCGGACAGATATTTCCTACGAGCAGTACTTC
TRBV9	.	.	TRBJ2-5	CASSSRPVSRAEETQYF	TGTGCCAGCAGCTCCCGACCCGTGTCCCGGGCGGAGGAGACCCAGTACTTC
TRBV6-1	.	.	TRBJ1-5	CASSDARDQPQHF	TGTGCCAGCAGTGACGCCAGGGATCAGCCCCAGCATTTT
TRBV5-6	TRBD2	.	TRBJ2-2	CASSLAGANTGELFF	TGTGCCAGCAGCTTAGCGGGAGCGAACACCGGGGAGCTGTTTTTT
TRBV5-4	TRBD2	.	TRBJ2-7	CASGSSGYEQYF	TGTGCCAGCGGGTCTAGCGGATACGAGCAGTACTTC
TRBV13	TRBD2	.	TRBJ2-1	CASSLVGSGGPEQFF	TGTGCCAGCAGCTTAGTGGGTAGCGGGGGGCCGGAGCAGTTCTTC
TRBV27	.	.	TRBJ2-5	CASSLWRGGGTQYF	TGTGCCAGCAGTTTATGGCGAGGGGGTGGGACCCAGTACTTC
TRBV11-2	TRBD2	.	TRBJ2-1	CASSGRLAGIYNEQFF	TGTGCCAGCAGCGGCCGTCTAGCGGGGATCTACAATGAGCAGTTCTTC